This is a list of T cell receptor beta chains from one sample in a study of blood T cell repertoires in COVID-19. TCRdb's copy holds only in-frame clones and misses some; the assay was immunoSEQ multiplex PCR. Counted here are over 300,000 clones, more than 80% occurring once; the ten biggest clones make up roughly 6.5%. Sequenced input: peripheral blood. These receptors all stem from a man aged 18 to 30 who had recovered from COVID-19. Each CDR3 is given with its conserved first and last residue.

>TRBJ2-1|TRBV24-1
CATSDSRATEQFF
>TRBJ2-7|TRBV12-3/TRBV12-4
CASSLLGVEQYF
>TRBJ2-2|TRBV28
CASSLTETGDPGELFF
>TRBJ1-1|TRBV4-1
CASSQDWGEPEAFF
>TRBJ2-7|TRBV6-6
CASTRTSGSYEQYF
>TRBJ2-5|TRBV18
CASSPTVQETQYF
>TRBJ1-1|TRBV19
CASSQGLNTEAFF
>TRBJ2-3|TRBV14
CASSQDRGDTQYF
>TRBJ2-2|TRBV9
CASSVDGETGELFF
>TRBJ2-2|TRBV6-5
CASNGQGATGELFF
>TRBJ2-7|TRBV7-8
CASSLGPGLTSYEQYF
>TRBJ2-2|TRBV18
CASSPTPGTGDTGELFF
>TRBJ1-4|TRBV5-5
CASSLDGWSDEKLFF
>TRBJ2-7|TRBV11-2
CASSSASGISYEQYF